The 20 T cell receptor beta chains below come from one sample, sequenced in a study of cytomegalovirus exposure and HLA in healthy donors. Both 60 Vbeta primers and 13 Jbeta primers went into the PCR. Produced via immunoSEQ multiplex PCR; TCRdb's table is partial and in-frame only. The table has 150,000 to 200,000 clones, over 70% seen once. Specimen: PBMCs. All receptors come from a woman aged 50 to 60 in good health and CMV-seropositive.

The chain links TRBV21-1 to TRBJ1-1. TRBV21-1 is marked as a pseudogene. The CDR3 spans 14 residues. CDR3 in amino acids: CASSRVYGGGEAFF. In nucleotides, the CDR3 is TGTGCCAGCAGTCGGGTTTATGGGGGAGGGGAAGCTTTCTTT.

The gene calls are TRBV19 and TRBJ1-5; possibly TRBD1 for D (6 bases). Trimming removed 6 bases from V and 0 bases from J, with 12 bases in between. CDR3 length: 15 amino acids. Looked up from germline, CDR1 is LNHDA and CDR2 is SQIVND (reference sequence). The CDR3 here is CASRTTGYSNQPQHF. The CDR3 region has the DNA TGTGCCAGTAGGACGACAGGTTATAGCAATCAGCCCCAGCATTTT.

The chain has TRBV18 and TRBJ2-1; 10 bases agree with TRBD2. CDR1 and CDR2 from the germline V gene are KGHSH and LQKENI. The CDR3 covers 19 residues. The junction had 9 bases not matched to a gene; V was cut back by 1 base and J by 0 bases. This CDR3 reads CASSPLVAGGPSSYNEQFF. The CDR3 DNA follows: TGTGCCAGCTCACCACTGGTAGCGGGGGGCCCGAGCTCCTACAATGAGCAGTTCTTC.

The chain links TRBV2 to TRBJ2-5, with 10 bases that match TRBD2. Per the germline V gene, CDR1 is SNHLY and CDR2 is FYNNEI. The CDR3 is 14 residues long. V trimming: 3 bases; J trimming: 6 bases; junction bases outside the gene matches: 4. The DNA of the CDR3 is TGTGCCAGCAGTGATGTAACTAGCGGGAAGACCCAGTACTTC. This encodes CASSDVTSGKTQYF.

The J gene is TRBJ1-2, the V gene TRBV19; 7 bases are shared with TRBD1. Germline V lookup: CDR1 LNHDA, CDR2 SQIVND (reference sequence). V was clipped by 10 bases and J by 1 base; unmatched bases: 6. The CDR3 is 13 amino acids. CDR3 in amino acids: CATRQGINYGYTF. CDR3 coding DNA: TGTGCCACGAGACAGGGTATTAACTATGGCTACACCTTC.

The sample holds one count of this clone. The chain recombines TRBV4-1 with TRBJ1-1, with D unclear. This CDR3 contains 14 residues. V was clipped by 1 base and J by 1 base, with 7 bases between them. From germline, CDR1 is MGHRA and CDR2 YSYEKL. CDR3 nucleotide sequence: TGCGCCAGCAGCCAAGGTAGAAGGAACACTGAAGCTTTCTTT. It encodes CASSQGRRNTEAFF.

This clone appeared a single time. The chain couples TRBV5-1 to TRBJ2-7; D is perhaps TRBD2 (6 bases). The CDR3 has 15 amino acids. V shed 0 bases and J shed 7 bases, with 17 bases lying between them. Germline V gives CDR1 SGHRS, CDR2 YFSETQ. The CDR3: CASSLELGGVGEQYF. CDR3 in DNA: TGCGCCAGCAGCTTGGAGTTGGGGGGAGTAGGAGAGCAGTACTTC.

J is TRBJ1-3 and V is TRBV7-8; 8 nucleotides agree with TRBD1. Germline CDR1 reads SGHVS; CDR2 reads FQNEAQ. The ends lost 3 bases at V and 4 bases at J; junction bases unmatched: 2. The CDR3 consists of 14 residues. The DNA for the CDR3 is TGTGCCAGCAGCTTCACAGGGGGGGGAAACACCATATATTTT. Protein sequence: CASSFTGGGNTIYF.

This chain joins TRBV5-1 and TRBJ1-2, with 9 bases lining up with TRBD1. The V segment lost 0 bases and the J segment 7 bases; nucleotides outside the gene matches: 4. This CDR3 has 14 residues. Germline V CDR1 and CDR2: SGHRS, YFSETQ. CDR3 loop: CASSLGQGDRGYTF. DNA of the CDR3: TGCGCCAGCAGCTTGGGACAGGGGGATCGTGGCTACACCTTC. Full variable domain (outside the CDR3, taken from reference TRBV5-1 and TRBJ1-2): KAGVTQTPRYLIKTRGQQVTLSCSPISGHRSVSWYQQTPGQGLQFLFEYFSETQRNKGNFPGRFSGRQFSNSRSEMNVSTLELGDSALYLCASSLGQGDRGYTFGSGTRLTVV.

This clone was seen a few times. The chain has TRBV19 and TRBJ2-7; the match to TRBD2 covers 10 bases. Germline V gene sequence: CDR1 LNHDA, CDR2 SQIVND (reference sequence). The V and J ends lost 4 bases and 5 bases, in that order; junction bases with no gene match: 8. CDR3 length: 15 amino acids. In DNA, the CDR3 is TGTGCCAGTAGTAGAAGCGGGACTAGCGTCCACGAGCAGTACTTC. This gives the protein CASSRSGTSVHEQYF.

This clone appeared a few times. The V call is TRBV7-8, the J call TRBJ2-7; D not resolved. The CDR3 covers 14 residues. Germline V gene data show CDR1 as SGHVS and CDR2 as FQNEAQ. V was clipped by 3 bases and J by 4 bases, with 13 bases between them. The CDR3 region has the DNA TGTGCCAGCAGCTTTGGTATGACATCTTACGAGCAGTACTTC. This sequence encodes CASSFGMTSYEQYF.

The CDR3 nucleotides read TGTGCCACCAGCAGACCGAACCGGGATTTGGGTGGCTACACCTTC. Amino acid sequence: CATSRPNRDLGGYTF. This chain links TRBV15 with TRBJ1-2; D remains unclear. This CDR3 contains 15 residues. Trimming cost V 2 bases and J 7 bases, with 17 bases left between them. Germline lookup yields CDR1 LNHNV and CDR2 YYDKDF (reference sequence).

The chain couples TRBV2 to TRBJ2-5; 7 nucleotides align to TRBD1. This CDR3 region has 14 residues. The junction had 5 bases not matched to a gene; V was cut back by 3 bases and J by 4 bases. Per germline, CDR1 SNHLY and CDR2 FYNNEI. DNA for the CDR3: TGTGCCAGCAGTGAGCACAGGGGACGAGAGACCCAGTACTTC. Translated, it gives CASSEHRGRETQYF. Together with reference TRBV2 and TRBJ2-5, the CDR3 gives the full variable domain: EPEVTQTPSHQVTQMGQEVILRCVPISNHLYFYWYRQILGQKVEFLVSFYNNEISEKSEIFDDQFSVERPDGSNFTLKIRSTKLEDSAMYFCASSEHRGRETQYFGPGTRLLVL.

The V gene is TRBV5-1, the J gene TRBJ1-1; D may be TRBD1 (6 bases). Germline V gene sequence: CDR1 SGHRS, CDR2 YFSETQ. The CDR3 has 13 amino acids. The V and J ends lost 4 bases and 11 bases respectively, with 18 bases between them. The CDR3 DNA follows: TGCGCCAGCAGCCCGGAGGGAGGGGGTGATGCTTTCTTT. It yields the protein CASSPEGGGDAFF.

V is TRBV4-1 and J is TRBJ1-6; D is ambiguous. This CDR3 region has 13 residues. Germline loops: CDR1 MGHRA, CDR2 YSYEKL. V shed 4 bases and J shed 12 bases, with 13 bases lying between them. CDR3 sequence reads: CASSPAAARPLHF. Written as DNA, the CDR3 is TGCGCCAGCAGCCCAGCGGCCGCCCGACCCCTCCACTTT.

V gene TRBV5-1 combines with J gene TRBJ2-1; D gene uncertain. This CDR3 comprises 14 residues. The germline CDR1 and CDR2 sequences are SGHRS and YFSETQ. V shed 0 bases and J shed 3 bases, with 7 bases lying between them. Here the CDR3 DNA reads TGCGCCAGCAGCTTGGCTACCAACTACAATGAGCAGTTCTTC. This codes for CASSLATNYNEQFF. The entire variable domain, with the rest obtained from reference TRBV5-1 and TRBJ2-1, is as follows: KAGVTQTPRYLIKTRGQQVTLSCSPISGHRSVSWYQQTPGQGLQFLFEYFSETQRNKGNFPGRFSGRQFSNSRSEMNVSTLELGDSALYLCASSLATNYNEQFFGPGTRLTVL.

This clone was counted only a few times. J is TRBJ1-1 and V is TRBV11-2, with 9 bases identical to TRBD1. CDR3 size: 13 residues. V gave up 5 bases and J gave up 11 bases; unmatched junction bases: 9. Germline V gives CDR1 SGHAT, CDR2 FQNNGV. This CDR3 is CASSLSGTGMAFF. The CDR3 bases are TGTGCCAGCAGCCTCTCAGGGACAGGGATGGCTTTCTTT.

The gene calls are TRBV14 and TRBJ1-2, with D perhaps matching TRBD1 (6 bases). The CDR3 extends over 17 amino acids. Trimming stripped 1 base from V and 4 bases from J, with 19 bases between. Looked up from germline, CDR1 is SGHDN and CDR2 is FVKESK. DNA of the CDR3: TGTGCCAGCAGCCAAGGCCACAGGGACCCCGCGATCTATGGCTACACCTTC. Residues: CASSQGHRDPAIYGYTF. The variable domain in full, with the rest retrieved from reference TRBV14 and TRBJ1-2, is EAGVTQFPSHSVIEKGQTVTLRCDPISGHDNLYWYRRVMGKEIKFLLHFVKESKQDESGMPNNRFLAERTGGTYSTLKVQPAELEDSGVYFCASSQGHRDPAIYGYTFGSGTRLTVV.

The CDR3 sequence: CASSQRQAGESPLHF. CDR3 DNA: TGCGCCAGCAGCCAAAGACAGGCGGGGGAGTCACCCCTCCACTTT. This chain joins TRBV4-1 and TRBJ1-6; D might be TRBD1 (6 bases). This CDR3 is built from 15 residues. The V end was cut by 2 bases, the J end by 10 bases, with 15 bases between. Germline V gene lookup returns CDR1 MGHRA and CDR2 YSYEKL.

V is TRBV5-1 and J is TRBJ1-4; the match to TRBD1 covers 8 bases. Germline CDR1 SGHRS, CDR2 YFSETQ. With V trimmed by 0 bases and J by 5 bases, 6 bases remained unmatched. CDR3 length equals 16 residues. The CDR3 loop reads CASSLAYRGGNEKLFF. The DNA of the CDR3 is TGCGCCAGCAGCTTGGCTTACAGGGGGGGGAATGAAAAACTGTTTTTT.